A selection of T cell receptor beta chains follows, all from one sample in a study of PD-L1 blockade in urothelial cancer. The repertoire was sequenced with immunoSEQ multiplex PCR; TCRdb's copy has only in-frame clones and lacks some. The data contain about 120,000 clones, 86% of them singletons. The source material was PBMCs, sampled around atezolizumab (anti-PD-L1) treatment. These receptors originate from a man aged 50-59 years with urothelial cancer. Both conserved end residues are part of each CDR3. A D gene is named only where the DNA matches it firmly. Only part of the rows carry a size: once, few, many, or a class if the clone is expanded.

J | D | V | size | DNA | CDR3
TRBJ2-5 | TRBD1 | TRBV28 | . | TGTGCCAGCAGTCAATTCTTGTCTTGGGACAGTCAAGAGACCCAGTACTTC | CASSQFLSWDSQETQYF
TRBJ1-4 | . | TRBV5-6 | . | TGTGCCAGCAGCTTCAGGGGTGGGAATGAAAAACTGTTTTTT | CASSFRGGNEKLFF
TRBJ1-1 | TRBD1 | TRBV7-6 | . | TGTGCCAGTAATCCTAGGGACAGCAACACTGAAGCTTTCTTT | CASNPRDSNTEAFF
TRBJ1-1 | TRBD1 | TRBV6-5 | few | TGTGCCAGCAGTCCGCAGACAGGGTGGGGCACTGAAGCTTTCTTT | CASSPQTGWGTEAFF
TRBJ2-7 | TRBD1 | TRBV11-1 | . | TGTGCCAGCAGCTCCCGGGACAGAACCTACGAGCAGTACTTC | CASSSRDRTYEQYF
TRBJ1-2 | . | TRBV7-9 | . | TGTGCCGTCCCGGGGGGTAACTATGGCTACACCTTC | CAVPGGNYGYTF
TRBJ2-7 | . | TRBV19 | . | TGTGCCAGTAGCTACGGTTCCTACGAGCAGTACTTC | CASSYGSYEQYF
TRBJ2-3 | TRBD2 | TRBV9 | . | TGTGCCAGCAGCGTAGTCCCCACTAGCGGGAGTGCAGATACGCAGTATTTT | CASSVVPTSGSADTQYF
TRBJ1-4 | . | TRBV19 | . | TGTGCCAGTAGGAAGCAGGCTGGGGAAAAACTGTTTTTT | CASRKQAGEKLFF
TRBJ2-3 | . | TRBV2 | . | TGTGCCAGCCAAAGGACTTCCACAGATACGCAGTATTTT | CASQRTSTDTQYF
TRBJ1-6 | TRBD1 | TRBV6-1 | . | TGTGCCAGCAGTGCACGGGACAGGGGGCGGTCACCCCTCCACTTT | CASSARDRGRSPLHF
TRBJ2-2 | TRBD1 | TRBV18 | . | TGTGCCAGCTCACGGGGACAGCCAAACACCGGGGAGCTGTTTTTT | CASSRGQPNTGELFF
TRBJ2-7 | . | TRBV5-1 | . | TGCGCCAGCAGCTCTGAGGGTCACGGATCCTACGAGCAGTACTTC | CASSSEGHGSYEQYF
TRBJ1-1 | . | TRBV11-2 | . | TGTGCCAGCAGTATTTCAGGGGCTGAAGCTTTCTTT | CASSISGAEAFF
TRBJ1-5 | . | TRBV7-9 | . | TGTGCCAGCAGCTTAGACGGGGATCGTCAGCCCCAGCATTTT | CASSLDGDRQPQHF
TRBJ2-4 | . | TRBV18 | . | TGTGCCAGCTCATCATTCGACACCTCCAAAAACATTCAGTACTTC | CASSSFDTSKNIQYF
TRBJ2-7 | . | TRBV7-2 | . | TGTGCCAGCAGCCCCCTCGTCGCGGGACCGCACTACGAGCAGTACTTC | CASSPLVAGPHYEQYF
TRBJ2-5 | TRBD1 | TRBV4-1 | . | TGCGCCAGCAGCCAAGCGGGGACAGGACAAGAGACCCAGTACTTC | CASSQAGTGQETQYF
TRBJ2-3 | TRBD2 | TRBV5-6 | . | TGTGCCAGCAGCCTGACTAGCGGTACGCGCACAGATACGCAGTATTTT | CASSLTSGTRTDTQYF
TRBJ1-6 | . | TRBV5-1 | . | TGCGCCAGCAGCGGAGACCCTAGTTCACCCCTCCACTTT | CASSGDPSSPLHF